Listed below are T cell receptor beta chains from one sample, sequenced in a study of blood T cell repertoires in COVID-19. Here immunoSEQ multiplex PCR was the method, and the copy in TCRdb shows in-frame clones only, minus some. This table has approximately 390,000 clones, approximately 87% appearing once. Source material: peripheral blood. These receptors all come from an older woman with COVID-19, enrolled during active disease. Both conserved end residues are part of each CDR3. Size tells how often a clone was seen (once, few, many) or the class of an expanded clone, and some rows leave it out.

j_gene: TRBJ1-1
v_gene: TRBV4-1
abundance: NA
CDR3aa: CASSRDMNTEAFF

j_gene: TRBJ1-1
v_gene: TRBV30
abundance: NA
CDR3aa: CAWSGPRLEAFF

j_gene: TRBJ1-3
v_gene: TRBV5-1
abundance: NA
CDR3aa: CASRSGAGGNTIYF

j_gene: TRBJ1-3
v_gene: TRBV3-1/TRBV3-2
abundance: NA
CDR3aa: CASSQGRRPGNTIYF

j_gene: TRBJ1-1
v_gene: TRBV7-6
abundance: NA
CDR3aa: CASSPRQGGKNTEAFF

j_gene: TRBJ1-2
v_gene: TRBV5-5
abundance: NA
CDR3aa: CASSTRTGSDYGYTF

j_gene: TRBJ2-7
v_gene: TRBV11-2
abundance: NA
CDR3aa: CASSLRDFAYEQYF

j_gene: TRBJ1-5
v_gene: TRBV6-5
abundance: NA
CDR3aa: CASRSSNQPQHF

j_gene: TRBJ2-1
v_gene: TRBV15
abundance: NA
CDR3aa: CATSSRDRGLGNEQFF

j_gene: TRBJ2-3
v_gene: TRBV5-6
abundance: NA
CDR3aa: CASSLSSGGRGPDTQYF

j_gene: TRBJ2-3
v_gene: TRBV19
abundance: NA
CDR3aa: CASSTRTSGTDTQYF

j_gene: TRBJ1-1
v_gene: TRBV19
abundance: once
CDR3aa: CASTPGTVNTEAFF

j_gene: TRBJ2-7
v_gene: TRBV10-1
abundance: NA
CDR3aa: CASSENRGLEQYF

j_gene: TRBJ2-7
v_gene: TRBV7-3
abundance: NA
CDR3aa: CASSFDGQGARYEQYF

j_gene: TRBJ2-7
v_gene: TRBV4-2
abundance: NA
CDR3aa: CASSQVGLYEQYF

j_gene: TRBJ1-6
v_gene: TRBV9
abundance: NA
CDR3aa: CASSVAPLTGGDSPLHF

j_gene: TRBJ1-5
v_gene: TRBV19
abundance: few
CDR3aa: CASSPGTYGNQPQHF

j_gene: TRBJ1-1
v_gene: TRBV24-1
abundance: few
CDR3aa: CATSDRQAMNTEAFF

j_gene: TRBJ1-1
v_gene: TRBV2
abundance: NA
CDR3aa: CASIYGQMNTEAFF

j_gene: TRBJ1-5
v_gene: TRBV28
abundance: NA
CDR3aa: CASSRTEGQGPYQPQHF

j_gene: TRBJ1-2
v_gene: TRBV28
abundance: NA
CDR3aa: CASSLRQTWRSGYTF

j_gene: TRBJ1-2
v_gene: TRBV18
abundance: NA
CDR3aa: CASSPDQLANYGYTF

j_gene: TRBJ2-5
v_gene: TRBV5-4
abundance: NA
CDR3aa: CASSPQGKSETQYF

j_gene: TRBJ1-2
v_gene: TRBV5-8
abundance: NA
CDR3aa: CASSLVWDRVSYGYTF

j_gene: TRBJ1-2
v_gene: TRBV11-1
abundance: NA
CDR3aa: CASSPSEGSGGYTF